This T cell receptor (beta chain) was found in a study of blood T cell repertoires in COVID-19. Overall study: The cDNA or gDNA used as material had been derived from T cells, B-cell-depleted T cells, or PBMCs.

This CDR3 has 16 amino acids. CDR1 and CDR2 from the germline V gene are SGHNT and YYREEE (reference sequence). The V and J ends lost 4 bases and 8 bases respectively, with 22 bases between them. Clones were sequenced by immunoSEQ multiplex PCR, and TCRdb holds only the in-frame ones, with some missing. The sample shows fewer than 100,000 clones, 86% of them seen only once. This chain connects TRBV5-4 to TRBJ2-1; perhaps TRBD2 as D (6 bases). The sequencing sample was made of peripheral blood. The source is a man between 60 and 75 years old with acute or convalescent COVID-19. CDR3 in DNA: TGTGCCAGCAGCGGGTTGAACCGCCACGGGGGTTATGAGCAGTTCTTC. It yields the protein CASSGLNRHGGYEQFF.